What follows is one T cell receptor beta chain and its context. Its antigen is undetermined. V dropped 3 bases and J dropped 5 bases, with 13 bases sitting between them. In germline, CDR1 is MGHRA, CDR2 YSYEKL. The CDR3 covers 15 residues. Method: immunoSEQ multiplex PCR; TCRdb's copy keeps in-frame clones and lacks some. The sample records tens of thousands of clones, 81% being singletons. The data were taken from a study of T cells in localized non-small cell lung cancer. Whole-study findings and limits: Density of T cells in blood, when higher, went with longer overall survival. Heterogeneity remains possible because sequencing was limited to only one tumor region. Measurement of T cell clonality placed uninvolved adjacent lung highest, above the level in tumor. Median around 62 top-100 tumor clones were shared with paired adjacent lung.

This TCR was recovered from a man between 40 and 69 years old with stage III lung adenocarcinoma. The material sequenced was peripheral blood mononuclear cells, taken before any cancer treatment. The chain joins TRBV4-1 to TRBJ1-4; D gene unclear. Here the CDR3 DNA reads TGCGCCAGCAGCCATGACACCCTGGGGAATGAAAAACTGTTTTTT. This encodes CASSHDTLGNEKLFF.